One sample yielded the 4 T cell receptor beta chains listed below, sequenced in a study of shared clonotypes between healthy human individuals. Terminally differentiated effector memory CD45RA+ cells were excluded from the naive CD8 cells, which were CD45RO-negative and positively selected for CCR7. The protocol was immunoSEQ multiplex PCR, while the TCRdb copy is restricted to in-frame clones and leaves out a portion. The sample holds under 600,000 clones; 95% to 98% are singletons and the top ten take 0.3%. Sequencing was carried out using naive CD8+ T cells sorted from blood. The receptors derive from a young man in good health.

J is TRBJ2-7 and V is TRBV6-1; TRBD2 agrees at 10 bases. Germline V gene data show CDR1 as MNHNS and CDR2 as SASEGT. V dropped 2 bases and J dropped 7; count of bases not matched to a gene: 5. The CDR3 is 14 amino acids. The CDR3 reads CASSELAGGSEQYF. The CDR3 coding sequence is TGTGCCAGCAGTGAATTAGCGGGAGGATCTGAGCAGTACTTC.

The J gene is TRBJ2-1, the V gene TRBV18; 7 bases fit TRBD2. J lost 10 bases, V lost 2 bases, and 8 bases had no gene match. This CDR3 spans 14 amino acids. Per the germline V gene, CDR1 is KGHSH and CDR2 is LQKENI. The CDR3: CASSPVGLAEEQFF. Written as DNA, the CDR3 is TGTGCCAGCTCACCAGTTGGGCTAGCGGAAGAGCAGTTCTTC.

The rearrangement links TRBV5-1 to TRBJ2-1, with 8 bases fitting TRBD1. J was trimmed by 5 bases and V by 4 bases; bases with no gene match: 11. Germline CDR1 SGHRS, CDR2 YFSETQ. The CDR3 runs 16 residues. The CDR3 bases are TGCGCCAGCAGCACCCGGACAGGGATAGAACACAATGAGCAGTTCTTC. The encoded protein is CASSTRTGIEHNEQFF.

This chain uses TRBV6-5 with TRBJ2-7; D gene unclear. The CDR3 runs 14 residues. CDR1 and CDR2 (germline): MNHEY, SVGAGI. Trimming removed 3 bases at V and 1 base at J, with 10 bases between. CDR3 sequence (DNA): TGTGCCAGCAGTTATAAGTTCGGGTCCTACGAGCAGTACTTC. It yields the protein CASSYKFGSYEQYF.